The entry below describes one T cell receptor (beta chain). Its cognate antigen has yet to be identified. The input lacks base qualities; no much larger clone sits a single base away. The CDR3 regions of human TCRbeta chains were analyzed by immunosequencing. In the paper's pipeline: TCRs in the repertoires were matched against a reference library of SARS-CoV-2-specific TCRs that had been generated with the MIRA antigen-specificity platform. Breadth was defined as the fraction of unique TCRs that were SARS-CoV-2-associated, and depth was defined as the fraction of total T cells that were SARS-CoV-2-associated. Using the MIRA data, each spike-specific TCR was mapped to the spike region that the TCR reacts to and placed in a CD4 or CD8 class. Log10-transformed breadth and depth values were compared by one-way ANOVA with Sidak's multiple comparisons tests. In TCRdb, the immuneACCESS table is reduced to in-frame sequences with V and J assigned. These tables do not hold every clone; where another copy was compared, an unresolved V gene accounts for under half, and the others remain unexplained. Clonal size and the V and J genes are those of that table, whereas D and trimming came from the DNA. The sample yields 100,000 to 120,000 clones; roughly 90% were counted once. Around 2.3% of the sample goes to the ten largest clones.

The data were taken from a study of T cell responses to AZD1222 COVID-19 vaccine (dated by TCRdb to the early 2020s). Turning to the overall study: AZD1222 recipients with second doses at about 4 weeks or about 12 weeks were pooled, because spike-specific TCR depth and breadth did not differ between schedules. A total of approximately 240 trial participants underwent TCR sequencing, of whom 207 had received two doses of AZD1222 and approximately 25 had received two doses of the MenACWY control vaccine. Trial participants were enrolled into age subgroups of 18-55, 56-69 and 70-plus years, which contained 148, 28 and 57 TCR-sequenced participants, respectively. The investigation overall reported the following: Only five or six AZD1222 recipients were SARS-CoV-2 seropositive at baseline, limiting conclusions about previously exposed vaccinees. Because no samples from the day 14 peak response were available, repertoires could be characterized only after the peak T cell response. Epitopes outside the regions mutated in the B.1.351 and B.1.1.7 variants were reportedly recognized by nearly half of the unique spike-specific TCRs. After two AZD1222 doses, spike-specific TCR breadth and depth were significantly higher than at day 0 and than in MenACWY recipients. Most participants were white British and females outnumbered males, and the authors suggested that clonal diversity may have been underestimated. CD4 TCRs associated with the vaccine covered the entire spike protein, and the dominant responses were in regions 160-218 and 743-854. In the small 56-69-year group, the increase in depth fell short of significance, most likely because of low power.

The time point label, as the study defines it: baseline before first vaccination. Vaccinee samples were obtained from the UK trials COV001 and COV002, which included a single-blind randomized controlled phase 2/3 trial of AZD1222 (ChAdOx1 nCoV-19) in healthy adults. For TCRbeta chain sequencing, PBMC samples from trial participants were taken at day 0 and at day 28 after the second dose. V loses 1 base of germline sequence and J loses 0 bases, and the interval between the two ends is 13 bases. For CDR1 and CDR2, the germline V gene lists SGHAT and FQNNGV. The CDR3 runs 17 residues from the cysteine to the phenylalanine. Only the CDR3 DNA is retained, 51 bases long and in frame from the first base.

The V and J genes are TRBV11-2 and TRBJ1-3; no D gene is confidently identified. This material consisted of peripheral blood, taken on day 0 of AZD1222 vaccination. The source is an adult in good health. The CDR3 protein sequence reads: CASSLVWGPISGNTIYF. The DNA reads TGTGCCAGCAGCTTAGTTTGGGGTCCCATCTCTGGAAACACCATATATTTT.